These 21 T cell receptor beta chains originate from one sample sequenced in a study of Graves' ophthalmopathy and Graves' hyperthyroidism (dated by TCRdb to the late 2010s). These reads were obtained on an Illumina HiSeq 2000. For repertoire sequencing, the TCR beta CDR3 regions were amplified from RNA transcripts. A first-round RT-PCR used HTBI primers with the Qiagen OneStep RT-PCR kit, followed by a second-round multiplex PCR, size selection and purification. TCRdb itself trimmed the public reads at Q25 with fastp, ran MiXCR and retained productive beta chains. One record per CDR3 amino acid sequence lists the most common genes and DNA. For this sample the table gives tens of thousands of distinct CDR3 sequences, of which over 45% were detected only once. The ten largest make up roughly a quarter of the sample. Sequencing input: peripheral blood. The source is an adult man with Graves' ophthalmopathy.

The V call is TRBV20-1, the J call TRBJ1-3, with TRBD1 matching over 8 bases. The germline CDR1 and CDR2 sequences are DFQATT and SNEGSKA (reference sequence). J was trimmed by 6 bases and V by 0 bases; bases with no gene match: 16. The CDR3 consists of 18 residues. The CDR3 bases are TGCAGTGCTAGAGATCTCAGGGACAGGTTTCGGGATGAAAACACCATATATTTT. Amino acid sequence: CSARDLRDRFRDENTIYF.

This clonotype was counted many times. The chain has TRBV11-2 and TRBJ2-3; D unresolved. The CDR3 contains 15 residues. From germline, CDR1 is SGHAT and CDR2 FQNNGV. V was cut by 2 bases and J by 2 bases, with 11 bases left in between. The CDR3 spells CASSLRATVTDTQYF. Here the CDR3 DNA reads TGTGCCAGCAGCTTAAGGGCGACGGTCACAGATACGCAGTATTTT.

V gene TRBV20-1 combines with J gene TRBJ1-1; D remains ambiguous. Trimming removed 5 bases at V and 3 bases at J, with 16 bases between. The germline V gene has CDR1 DFQATT and CDR2 SNEGSKA (reference sequence). The CDR3 is 14 residues long. This CDR3 reads CSAEGRARHTEAFF. In DNA, the CDR3 is TGCAGTGCTGAAGGCCGAGCTAGGCACACTGAAGCTTTCTTT.

The rearrangement links TRBV4-1 to TRBJ2-5, with TRBD2 matching over 7 bases. V lost 0 bases, J lost 2 bases, and 9 bases stayed unmatched. The CDR3 length is 17 residues. CDR1 is MGHRA, CDR2 YSYEKL, per germline. The CDR3 sequence: CASSQEPPAGSQETQYF. In DNA form, the CDR3 reads TGCGCCAGCAGCCAAGAACCACCAGCGGGGTCACAAGAGACCCAGTACTTC.

This sequence joins TRBV5-1 and TRBJ2-7; 8 bases fit TRBD1. Per germline, CDR1 SGHRS and CDR2 YFSETQ. This CDR3 contains 15 residues. J lost 7 bases, V lost 6 bases, and 15 bases had no gene match. The CDR3 bases are TGCGCCAGCAACGACAGGGGCTCTTTAGGCGGAGAGCAGTACTTC. Amino acid sequence: CASNDRGSLGGEQYF.

This rearrangement joins TRBV7-9 to TRBJ2-5, with no clear D. CDR1 and CDR2 (germline): SEHNR, FQNEAQ (reference sequence). This CDR3 has 17 residues. The ends were cut back, 5 bases at V and 5 bases at J, with 24 bases in the middle. The chain's CDR3 is CASSPARSGQRIETQYF. CDR3 nucleotides: TGTGCCAGCAGCCCAGCCCGATCTGGGCAGAGGATCGAGACCCAGTACTTC.

This chain links TRBV28 with TRBJ1-4; D not resolved. Per the germline V gene, CDR1 is MDHEN and CDR2 is SYDVKM. The CDR3 covers 14 residues. Deletions cut 10 bases from V and 11 bases from J, with 23 bases between. Written as DNA, the CDR3 is TGTGCCACCCAGCGGCCCCCACCTTCGGAGAAACTGTTTTTT. It encodes CATQRPPPSEKLFF.

About this clonotype itself: A read error is possible here, since a much larger clone lies one base away. The conserved closing phenylalanine or tryptophan is absent in this CDR3, likely reflecting a read error. The chain uses TRBV13 and TRBJ2-2; no firm D call. Trimming took off 5 bases at V and 6 bases at J, with 16 bases between the two ends. The CDR3 consists of 15 residues. Germline CDR1 PRHDT, CDR2 FYEKMQ (reference sequence). CDR3 sequence (DNA): TGTGCCAGCAGCCCTCTTCGCGACTTCGCCGGGGAGCTGTTTTCT. This encodes CASSPLRDFAGELFS.

This clonotype was seen once. Mismatch with germline at one junction end may stem from a read error. The chain links TRBV19 to TRBJ2-5, with a tentative D call TRBD1 (5 bases). Germline V gives CDR1 LNHDA, CDR2 SQIVND (reference sequence). The CDR3 covers 15 residues. The CDR3 bases are TGTGCCAGTAGCGCGTTAGGGGCTCACCAAGAGGCCCAGTACTTC. This translates into CASSALGAHQEAQYF.

The genes are TRBV5-4 and TRBJ2-1; possible D gene TRBD1, 5 bases. The germline V and J ends were trimmed by 4 bases and 6 bases, with 11 bases remaining between them. The CDR3 is made up of 13 amino acids. Germline CDR1 and CDR2: SGHNT and YYREEE (reference sequence). The CDR3 loop is CASSPRQINEQFF. The CDR3 DNA follows: TGTGCCAGCAGCCCTCGACAGATCAATGAGCAGTTCTTC.

This clonotype has at least ten counts. This rearrangement joins TRBV9 to TRBJ2-3; D gene uncertain. The ends were cut back, 0 bases at V and 1 base at J, with 12 bases in the middle. This CDR3 is 16 amino acids long. Germline V CDR1 and CDR2: SGDLS, YYNGEE. The CDR3 DNA sequence: TGTGCCAGCAGCGTAGGACCGAGCCAGCGCACAGATACGCAGTATTTT. Translating it yields CASSVGPSQRTDTQYF.

In regard to this clonotype: An end of the junction does not agree with germline; a read error may underlie this. The chain employs TRBV7-7 and TRBJ1-5; unclear D gene. Germline V gene sequence: CDR1 SSHAT, CDR2 FNYEAQ (reference sequence). The CDR3 totals 17 residues. CDR3 sequence: CASSCAPRVKGTQPQHF. DNA of the CDR3: TGTGCTAGCAGCTGTGCCCCACGGGTTAAGGGTACCCAGCCCCAGCATTTT.

J is TRBJ2-1 and V is TRBV7-2; D not certain. The V gene's germline CDR1 is SGHTA and CDR2 FQGNSA. The CDR3 is made up of 12 amino acids. Trimming left V 3 bases short and J 5 bases short, with 5 bases between. The CDR3 here is CASSFTDNEQFF. CDR3 DNA sequence: TGTGCCAGCAGCTTTACAGACAATGAGCAGTTCTTC.

The table lists this clonotype with many counts. The V and J genes are TRBV12-3 or TRBV12-4 and TRBJ1-1; D unclear. This CDR3 region has 13 residues. Trimming took off 6 bases at V and 1 base at J, with 9 bases between the two ends. CDR3 DNA: TGTGCCAGCAGCCGCCAGCAGAACACTGAAGCTTTCTTT. It encodes CASSRQQNTEAFF.

This clonotype was counted many times. The CDR3 DNA reads as TGCGCCAGCAGCCCGGGGGCGTGGGATGAAAAACTGTTTTTT. Translation gives CASSPGAWDEKLFF. The chain links TRBV5-1 to TRBJ1-4, with D possibly TRBD1 on 6 matching bases. This CDR3 contains 14 residues. V was cut by 4 bases and J by 6 bases, with 13 bases left in between. CDR1 SGHRS and CDR2 YFSETQ come from the germline V gene.

This chain links TRBV2 with TRBJ2-1; D may match TRBD1 or TRBD2 (6 bases each). The CDR3 sequence is 15 residues long. V lost 3 bases and J 2 bases, leaving 11 bases between the germline ends. Germline V gene data show CDR1 as SNHLY and CDR2 as FYNNEI. Written as DNA, the CDR3 is TGTGCCAGCAGTGATCTAGGGGGGCCCTACAATGAGCAGTTCTTC. Translated: CASSDLGGPYNEQFF.

V usage is TRBV13 and J usage is TRBJ2-1; D might be TRBD1 (6 bases). CDR1 and CDR2 (germline): PRHDT, FYEKMQ (reference sequence). This CDR3 has 13 residues. Trimming removed 6 bases from V and 2 bases from J, with 8 bases in between. In nucleotides, the CDR3 is TGTGCCAGCAGGACAGGAGCCTACAATGAGCAGTTCTTC. Translated, it gives CASRTGAYNEQFF. Variable domain in full (rest from reference TRBV13 and TRBJ2-1): AAGVIQSPRHLIKEKRETATLKCYPIPRHDTVYWYQQGPGQDPQFLISFYEKMQSDKGSIPDRFSAQQFSDYHSELNMSSLELGDSALYFCASRTGAYNEQFFGPGTRLTVL.

This chain links TRBV10-3 with TRBJ1-1; possibly TRBD1 for D (5 bases). The V end lost 8 bases, the J end lost 4 bases, and 17 bases lay between the germline ends. There are 14 residues in the CDR3. The germline V gene has CDR1 ENHRY and CDR2 SYGVKD. CDR3 bases: TGTGCCATCGGGGCCGGGGCAGGGATCACTGAAGCTTTCTTT. It codes for CAIGAGAGITEAFF.

The sample holds many counts of this clonotype. V and J are TRBV5-5 and TRBJ1-3, with TRBD1 matching over 7 bases. The CDR3 has 14 amino acids. Looked up from germline, CDR1 is SGHKS and CDR2 is YYEKEE (reference sequence). The junction had 3 bases not matched to a gene; V was cut back by 4 bases and J by 2 bases. Here the CDR3 reads CASSTGQPGNTIYF. CDR3 DNA: TGTGCCAGCAGCACGGGACAGCCTGGAAACACCATATATTTT. Drawing the rest from reference TRBV5-5 and TRBJ1-3, the complete variable domain is DAGVTQSPTHLIKTRGQQVTLRCSPISGHKSVSWYQQVLGQGPQFIFQYYEKEERGRGNFPDRFSARQFPNYSSELNVNALLLGDSALYLCASSTGQPGNTIYFGEGSWLTVV.

The sample holds many counts of this clonotype. This rearrangement joins TRBV11-2 to TRBJ2-5, with 12 bases lining up with TRBD1. Losses at the gene ends were 2 bases for V and 4 bases for J; bases not matched to a gene: 11. The CDR3 contains 18 residues. Germline loops: CDR1 SGHAT, CDR2 FQNNGV. The CDR3 sequence is CASSLKGQGAGVGETQYF. CDR3 DNA: TGTGCCAGCAGCTTAAAGGGACAGGGGGCGGGTGTGGGAGAGACCCAGTACTTC.

The chain carries TRBV7-3 and TRBJ1-6; D gene uncertain. V dropped 6 bases and J dropped 8 bases, with 20 bases sitting between them. Germline CDR1 is SGHTA and CDR2 is FQGTGA. This CDR3 has 16 residues. The CDR3 spells CASSLTDGNTYSPLHF. The CDR3 DNA reads TGTGCCAGCAGTCTAACGGACGGAAACACCTATTCACCCCTCCACTTT. The whole variable domain, filled in from reference TRBV7-3 and TRBJ1-6, reads GAGVSQTPSNKVTEKGKYVELRCDPISGHTALYWYRQSLGQGPEFLIYFQGTGAADDSGLPNDRFFAVRPEGSVSTLKIQRTERGDSAVYLCASSLTDGNTYSPLHFGNGTRLTVT.